This TCR beta chain emerged from a study of blood T cell repertoires in COVID-19 (dated by TCRdb to about 2020). Describing the broader study: The collaborator samples originated in the United States, Italy and Spain and spanned the acute and convalescent phases of COVID-19. The material from the prospective study consisted of cDNA or gDNA derived from T cells, B-cell-depleted T cells, or PBMCs. The samples were drawn from the first 160 participants of the ongoing ImmuneRACE study and from under 1,500 subjects provided by 6 global collaborators. A freely available public database, intended as a resource for researchers studying the immune response to SARS-CoV-2, is where the repertoires were released. The sample metadata nearly always contained a de-identified subject ID, COVID-19 status, age in years and sex. Where available, HLA class I and class II types were obtained from metadata supplied by the sample provider rather than from assay-based typing. Subjects who had been exposed to COVID-19, were actively infected with it, or had recovered from it provided the deeply sampled blood TCRbeta repertoires that made up the dataset. The investigation overall reported the following: How much clinical and demographic metadata was included differed by source and by participant, and the metadata was provided uncurated.

The germline V gene specifies SGHAT as CDR1 and FQNNGV as CDR2. The CDR3 goes from the cysteine to the phenylalanine over 15 residues. Kept here is only the CDR3 DNA, which spans 45 bases and is read in frame from base 1. Collaborating institutions collected whole blood in K2EDTA tubes following their own protocols. For TCRbeta analysis, collaborator samples were shipped as frozen whole blood, as isolated PBMCs, or as DNA extracted from either sample type. TCRbeta CDR3 regions were amplified from genomic DNA using the immunoSEQ Assay, a bias-controlled multiplex PCR. In the source study's methods: The number of nucleated cells in each sample was estimated from the amplification of reference gene primers within the assay. To quantify the absolute abundance of each unique TCRbeta CDR3 rearrangement, sequence reads were collapsed and filtered. For each sample, productive Simpson clonality was calculated by taking the square root of Simpson's diversity index across productive rearrangements. TCRdb retrieved this table from immuneACCESS and kept in-frame rearrangements only. Not all clones are present; in checked studies, unresolved V genes account for under half, and no reason is known for the remainder. The V and J calls and clone size come from that table; D and trimming were worked out from the DNA. This sample has 70,000 to 90,000 clones in its table, and around nine tenths of those were observed once. The top ten hold 8% of the sample.

On this clone itself: Its target antigen remains unknown. A junction end diverges from the germline sequence, so it may reflect a read error.

The clonotype originates from an older man with active or convalescent COVID-19. The sequenced sample consisted of peripheral blood. The chain employs TRBV11-2 and TRBJ2-2; 7 middle bases align to TRBD2. The nucleotide sequence is given as TGTGCCGGCAGCGAGGCCGGGGGGACCACCGGGGAGCTGTTTTTT. The translation is CAGSEAGGTTGELFF.